The clone carrying this T cell receptor (beta chain) turned up a few times. Its cognate antigen is unknown. Germline V CDR1 and CDR2: LNHDA, SQIVND (reference sequence). The CDR3 loop spans 16 amino acids. V trimming: 9 bases; J trimming: 4 bases; junction bases outside the gene matches: 9. Every bit of the isolated RNA underwent reverse transcription, so sequencing read expressed TCRB transcripts. TCRdb keeps only in-frame clones here, not all; method: immunoSEQ multiplex PCR. The sample records 250,000 to 350,000 clones, less than 15% being singletons. Naive, central memory, regulatory and stem cell-like memory cells within the CD4+ compartment were sorted using CD45RO/CCR7/CD25/CD127/CD95/CD27. Over 95% purity was reached by all sorted populations. This sample is drawn from a study of beta chain features in type 1 diabetes. Study-level results: Shortening that was moderate but significant affected the TCRB CDR3s of Type 1 diabetes patients in all four CD4+ subsets.

The TCR was taken from a man aged 25-45 years in good health. V usage is TRBV19 and J usage is TRBJ2-6; 10 bases map to TRBD1. Sequencing was performed on central memory CD4+ T cells from blood. The CDR3 DNA sequence: TGTGCCAGCGCCGGGACAGGGGACCCCGGGGCCAACGTCCTGACTTTC. It yields the protein CASAGTGDPGANVLTF.